This T cell receptor beta chain was observed in a study of blood T cell repertoires in COVID-19. Study in general: Researchers got acute and convalescent COVID-19 samples from the United States, Italy and Spain. Nucleic acid was either cDNA or gDNA, and it came from T cells, B-cell-depleted T cells, or PBMCs.

This CDR3 contains 13 residues. Trimming removed 3 bases from V and 6 bases from J, with 11 bases in between. Per germline, CDR1 LNHDA and CDR2 SQIVND (reference sequence). Source study methods: The assay estimated nucleated cells by amplifying reference gene primers. TCRdb's table, derived via immunoSEQ multiplex PCR, lists solely in-frame clones and lacks some. The DNA gave D and trimming, while V, J and clone size come from that table. Of over 130,000 clones listed, around 81% are singletons. The sequencing input was peripheral blood. The rearrangement uses TRBV19 and TRBJ2-5, with a possible D match to TRBD1 (5 bases). The origin of this receptor is a woman aged 55-69 years with acute or convalescent COVID-19. The CDR3 sequence is CASSISLGQTQYF. CDR3 nucleotides: TGTGCCAGTAGTATTTCATTGGGGCAGACCCAGTACTTC.